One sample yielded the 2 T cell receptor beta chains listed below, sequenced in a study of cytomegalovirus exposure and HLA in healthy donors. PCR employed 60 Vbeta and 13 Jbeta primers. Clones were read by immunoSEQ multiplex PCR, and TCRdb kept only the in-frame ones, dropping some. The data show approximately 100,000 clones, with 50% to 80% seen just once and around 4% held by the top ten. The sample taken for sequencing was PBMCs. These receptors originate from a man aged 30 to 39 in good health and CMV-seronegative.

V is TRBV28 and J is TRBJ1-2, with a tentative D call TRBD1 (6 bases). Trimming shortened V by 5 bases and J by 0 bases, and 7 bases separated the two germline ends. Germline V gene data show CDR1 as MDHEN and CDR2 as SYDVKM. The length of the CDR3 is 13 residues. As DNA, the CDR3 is TGTGCCAGCAGTAACAGGGCTAACTATGGCTACACCTTC. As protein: CASSNRANYGYTF.

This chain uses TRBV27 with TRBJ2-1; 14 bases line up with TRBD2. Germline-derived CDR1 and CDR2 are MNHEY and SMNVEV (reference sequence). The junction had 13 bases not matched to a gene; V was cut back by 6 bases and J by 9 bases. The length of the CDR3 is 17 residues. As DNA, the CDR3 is TGTGCCAGCAGCCTAGACCTGACTAGCGGGAGGGCCTTTGAGCAGTTCTTC. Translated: CASSLDLTSGRAFEQFF.